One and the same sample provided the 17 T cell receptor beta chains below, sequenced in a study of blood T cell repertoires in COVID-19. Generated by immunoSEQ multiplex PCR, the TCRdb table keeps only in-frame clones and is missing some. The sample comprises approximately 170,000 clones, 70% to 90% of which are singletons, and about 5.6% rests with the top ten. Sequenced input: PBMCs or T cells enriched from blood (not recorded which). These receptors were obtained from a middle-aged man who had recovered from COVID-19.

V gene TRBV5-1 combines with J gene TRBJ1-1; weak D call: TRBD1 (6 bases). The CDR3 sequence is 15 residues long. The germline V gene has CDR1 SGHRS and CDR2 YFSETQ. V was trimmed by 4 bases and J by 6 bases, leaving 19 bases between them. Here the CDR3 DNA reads TGCGCCAGCAGCGAGAGCACAGGGAAGTTTTCTGAAGCTTTCTTT. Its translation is CASSESTGKFSEAFF.

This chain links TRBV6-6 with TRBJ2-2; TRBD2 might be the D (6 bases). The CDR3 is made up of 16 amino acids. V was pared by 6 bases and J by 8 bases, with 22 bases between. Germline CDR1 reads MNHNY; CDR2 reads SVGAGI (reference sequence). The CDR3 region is CASRPWGVGSLGELFF. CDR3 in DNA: TGTGCCAGCAGGCCTTGGGGGGTAGGGAGCCTAGGGGAGCTGTTTTTT.

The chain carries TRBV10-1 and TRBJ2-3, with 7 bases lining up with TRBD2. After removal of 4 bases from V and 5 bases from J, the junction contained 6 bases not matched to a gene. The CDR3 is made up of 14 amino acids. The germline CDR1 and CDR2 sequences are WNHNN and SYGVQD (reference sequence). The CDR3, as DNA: TGCGCCAGCAGTGCGGGGACTACACGAGATACGCAGTATTTT. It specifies CASSAGTTRDTQYF.

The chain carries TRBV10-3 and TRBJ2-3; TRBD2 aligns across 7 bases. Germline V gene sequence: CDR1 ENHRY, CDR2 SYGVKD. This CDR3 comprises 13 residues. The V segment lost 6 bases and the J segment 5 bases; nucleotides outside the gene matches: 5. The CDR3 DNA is TGTGCCATCAGGGGGGAGGGTCGAGATACGCAGTATTTT. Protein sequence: CAIRGEGRDTQYF.

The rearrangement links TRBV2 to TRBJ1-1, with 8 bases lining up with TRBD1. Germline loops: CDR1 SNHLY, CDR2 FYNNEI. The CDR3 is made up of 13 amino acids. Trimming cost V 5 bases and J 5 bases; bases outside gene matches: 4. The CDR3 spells CASSTTGGTEAFF. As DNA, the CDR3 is TGTGCCAGCAGTACAACAGGGGGTACTGAAGCTTTCTTT.

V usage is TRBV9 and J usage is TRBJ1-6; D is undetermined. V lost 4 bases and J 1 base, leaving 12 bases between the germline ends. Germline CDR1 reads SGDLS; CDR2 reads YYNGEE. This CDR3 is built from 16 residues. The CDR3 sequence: CASSRREASYNSPLHF. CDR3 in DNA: TGTGCCAGCAGCCGACGGGAGGCATCCTATAATTCACCCCTCCACTTT.

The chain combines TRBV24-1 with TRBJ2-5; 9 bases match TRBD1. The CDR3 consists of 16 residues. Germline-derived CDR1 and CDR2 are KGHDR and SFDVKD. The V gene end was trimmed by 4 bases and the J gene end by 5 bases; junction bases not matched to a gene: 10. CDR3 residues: CATSDAGQGTIETQYF. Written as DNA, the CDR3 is TGTGCCACCAGTGACGCCGGACAGGGGACAATTGAGACCCAGTACTTC.

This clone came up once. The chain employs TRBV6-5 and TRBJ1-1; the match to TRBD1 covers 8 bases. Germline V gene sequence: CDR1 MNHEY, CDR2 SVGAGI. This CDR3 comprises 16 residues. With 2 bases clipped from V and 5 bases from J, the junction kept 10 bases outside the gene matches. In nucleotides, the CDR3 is TGTGCCAGCAGTTACGCGCCAGGGGGCTTGAGGACTGAAGCTTTCTTT. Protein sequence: CASSYAPGGLRTEAFF.

CDR3 sequence reads: CASSPISTGRGNQPQHF. CDR3 coding DNA: TGTGCCAGCAGTCCCATTTCTACCGGGAGGGGCAATCAGCCCCAGCATTTT. This chain uses TRBV2 with TRBJ1-5; D ambiguous. This CDR3 has 17 residues. Looked up from germline, CDR1 is SNHLY and CDR2 is FYNNEI. V was cut by 5 bases and J by 2 bases, with 19 bases left in between.

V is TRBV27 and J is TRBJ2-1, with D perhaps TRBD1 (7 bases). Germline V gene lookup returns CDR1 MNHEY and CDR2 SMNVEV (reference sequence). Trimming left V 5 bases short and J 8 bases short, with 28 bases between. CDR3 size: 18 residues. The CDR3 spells CASSPRGRRGRRGDEQFF. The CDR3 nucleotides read TGTGCCAGCAGTCCCCGGGGCCGTAGGGGGCGGCGGGGCGATGAGCAGTTCTTC.

The CDR3 region has the DNA TGTGCCAGCAGCTCGTCCGGGGGAACCGGGGAGCTGTTTTTT. This translates into CASSSSGGTGELFF. V usage is TRBV5-6 and J usage is TRBJ2-2; D possibly corresponds to TRBD2 (6 bases). Per germline, CDR1 SGHDT and CDR2 YYEEEE. The CDR3 is made up of 14 amino acids. Trimming cost V 3 bases and J 5 bases, with 11 bases left between them.

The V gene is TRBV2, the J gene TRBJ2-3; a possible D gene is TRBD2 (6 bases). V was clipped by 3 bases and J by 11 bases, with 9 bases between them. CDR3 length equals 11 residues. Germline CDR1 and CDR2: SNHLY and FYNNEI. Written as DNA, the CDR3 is TGTGCCAGCAGTGACGGGGGTGAGCAGTATTTT. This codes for CASSDGGEQYF.

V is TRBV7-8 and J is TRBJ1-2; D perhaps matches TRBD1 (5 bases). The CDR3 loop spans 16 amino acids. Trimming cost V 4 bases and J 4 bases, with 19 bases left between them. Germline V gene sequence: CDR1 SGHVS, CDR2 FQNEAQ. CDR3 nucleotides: TGTGCCAGCAGCTCACAGGTTGGGATGTTGAGCTATGGCTACACCTTC. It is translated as CASSSQVGMLSYGYTF.

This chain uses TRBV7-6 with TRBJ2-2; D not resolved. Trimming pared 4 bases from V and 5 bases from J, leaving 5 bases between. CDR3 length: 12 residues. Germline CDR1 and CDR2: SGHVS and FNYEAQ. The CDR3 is CASSYHTGELFF. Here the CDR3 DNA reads TGTGCCAGCAGCTATCATACCGGGGAGCTGTTTTTT.

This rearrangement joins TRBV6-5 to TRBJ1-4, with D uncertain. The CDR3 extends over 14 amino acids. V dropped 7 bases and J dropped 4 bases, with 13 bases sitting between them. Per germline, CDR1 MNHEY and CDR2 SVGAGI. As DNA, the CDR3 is TGTGCCAGCAATGCGGCAGGAGGTAATGAAAAACTGTTTTTT. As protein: CASNAAGGNEKLFF.

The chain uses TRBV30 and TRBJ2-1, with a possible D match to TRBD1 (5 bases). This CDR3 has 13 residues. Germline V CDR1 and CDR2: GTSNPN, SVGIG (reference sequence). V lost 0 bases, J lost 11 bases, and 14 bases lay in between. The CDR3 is CAWSVNGQGKQFF. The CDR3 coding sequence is TGTGCCTGGAGTGTAAACGGTCAGGGTAAGCAGTTCTTC.

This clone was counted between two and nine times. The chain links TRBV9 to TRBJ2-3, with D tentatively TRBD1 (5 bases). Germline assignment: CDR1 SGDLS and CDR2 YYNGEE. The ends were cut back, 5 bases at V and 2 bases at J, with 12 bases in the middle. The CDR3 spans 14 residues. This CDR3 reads CASSRGFHTDTQYF. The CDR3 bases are TGTGCCAGCAGTAGGGGTTTCCACACAGATACGCAGTATTTT.